Below are 29 T cell receptor beta chains sequenced from a single sample in a study of early stage breast cancer tumors (TCRdb year 2017). Library method: the immunoSEQ multiplex PCR assay. The table comes from immuneACCESS by way of TCRdb, which keeps in-frame sequences with V and J called. Part of the clones is missing from these tables; in studies checked, under half for an unresolved V gene and the rest for unknown reasons. In all, the sample holds roughly 49,000 clones, and just under 80% of those were seen once. The top ten hold 3% to 4% of the sample. The sequencing sample was made of blood. These receptors were taken from a person aged 35 to 50 with breast cancer.

This clone turned up a few times. This chain links TRBV11-3 with TRBJ1-1; D remains unclear. V was clipped by 2 bases and J by 6 bases, with 7 bases between them. The CDR3 spans 12 residues. The germline V gene has CDR1 SGHNT and CDR2 YENEEA. Written as DNA, the CDR3 is TGTGCCAGCAGCTTACGGCGTCCTGAAGCTTTCTTT. Translating gives CASSLRRPEAFF.

The chain uses TRBV21-1 and TRBJ1-1; the table's TRBD1 call for D was not verified on the DNA. TRBV21-1 counts as a pseudogene. This CDR3 is built from 16 residues. The CDR3 bases are TGTGCCAGCAGCACCCGACAGGCTGCTCTCCCATGGGTAGCTTTCTTT. This sequence encodes CASSTRQAALPWVAFF.

This clone appeared a few times. The V call is TRBV29-1, the J call TRBJ1-1; TRBD1 matches at 8 bases. The CDR3 is 14 residues long. Trimming cost V 7 bases and J 1 base; bases outside gene matches: 8. The germline gives CDR1 SQVTM, CDR2 ANQGSEA. CDR3 in DNA: TGCAGCGCCGGTCAGGGGGCGGAGAACACTGAAGCTTTCTTT. Translation: CSAGQGAENTEAFF. Variable domain in full (rest from reference TRBV29-1 and TRBJ1-1): SAVISQKPSRDICQRGTSLTIQCQVDSQVTMMFWYRQQPGQSLTLIATANQGSEATYESGFVIDKFPISRPNLTFSTLTVSNMSPEDSSIYLCSAGQGAENTEAFFGQGTRLTVV.

In DNA form, the CDR3 reads TGTGCCAGCAGCCAAAGCGGGAAGGGGCGAGGTGAGCAGTTCTTC. This encodes CASSQSGKGRGEQFF. The rearrangement uses TRBV13 and TRBJ2-1; 7 bases are shared with TRBD2. The ends lost 5 bases at V and 9 bases at J; junction bases unmatched: 13. Germline CDR1 and CDR2: PRHDT and FYEKMQ (reference sequence). This CDR3 is built from 15 residues.

In the case of this clone: Germline and junction disagree at one end, which may indicate a read error. The CDR3 is CASREGGTYEQYF. The DNA of the CDR3 is TGTGCCAGCAGAGAAGGAGGAACCTACGAGCAGTACTTC. The chain links TRBV6-1 to TRBJ2-7, with D perhaps TRBD2 (5 bases). The CDR3 runs to 13 residues. Germline CDR1 reads MNHNS; CDR2 reads SASEGT.

The rearrangement links TRBV6-1 to TRBJ1-1, with 9 positions matching TRBD1. The CDR3 runs to 13 residues. Per the germline V gene, CDR1 is MNHNS and CDR2 is SASEGT. The junction had 4 bases not matched to a gene; V was cut back by 6 bases and J by 5 bases. The CDR3 DNA is TGTGCCAGCAGGGACAGGGGTGGAACTGAAGCTTTCTTT. Translation gives CASRDRGGTEAFF.

The rearrangement links TRBV4-1 to TRBJ2-7; D unresolved. V was clipped by 0 bases and J by 2 bases, with 11 bases between them. The CDR3 is 15 residues long. Germline CDR1 MGHRA, CDR2 YSYEKL. DNA of the CDR3: TGCGCCAGCAGCCAAGAGTTGTCGTACGCCTACGAGCAGTACTTC. Amino acids: CASSQELSYAYEQYF.

This chain connects TRBV4-1 to TRBJ1-2; TRBD1 is a possible D gene (5 bases). CDR1 and CDR2 from the germline V gene are MGHRA and YSYEKL. CDR3 length equals 14 residues. V shed 0 bases and J shed 7 bases, with 12 bases lying between them. The CDR3, as DNA: TGCGCCAGCAGCCAAGATTCGAGGGGCTCTGGCTACACCTTC. Its translation is CASSQDSRGSGYTF.

The chain couples TRBV30 to TRBJ1-3; weak D call: TRBD1 (6 bases). Trimming left V 0 bases short and J 2 bases short, with 8 bases between. In germline, CDR1 is GTSNPN, CDR2 SVGIG (reference sequence). The CDR3 loop spans 14 amino acids. The CDR3 here is CAWSVGGAGNTIYF. The CDR3 region has the DNA TGTGCCTGGAGTGTAGGGGGGGCTGGAAACACCATATATTTT. Using reference TRBV30 and TRBJ1-3 for the parts outside the CDR3, the full variable domain is SQTIHQWPATLVQPVGSPLSLECTVEGTSNPNLYWYRQAAGRGLQLLFYSVGIGQISSEVPQNLSASRPQDRQFILSSKKLLLSDSGFYLCAWSVGGAGNTIYFGEGSWLTVV.

The V call is TRBV5-1, the J call TRBJ2-1, with 9 positions matching TRBD2. Germline lookup yields CDR1 SGHRS and CDR2 YFSETQ. This CDR3 is built from 17 residues. After removal of 0 bases from V and 4 bases from J, the junction contained 8 bases not matched to a gene. Here the CDR3 reads CASSLEPTSGPYNEQFF. The CDR3 bases are TGCGCCAGCAGCTTGGAACCTACTAGCGGGCCTTACAATGAGCAGTTCTTC.

The chain has TRBV19 and TRBJ1-4, with TRBD1 matching 7 bases. This CDR3 spans 15 amino acids. Germline CDR1 LNHDA, CDR2 SQIVND (reference sequence). Unmatched junction bases numbered 4, after V lost 6 bases and J lost 0 bases. The DNA for the CDR3 is TGTGCCAGTAGGCCTCAGGGGGCAACTAATGAAAAACTGTTTTTT. Its translation is CASRPQGATNEKLFF.

The V gene is TRBV5-8, the J gene TRBJ2-5; weak D call: TRBD2 (6 bases). The CDR3 totals 16 residues. Trimming shortened V by 0 bases and J by 5 bases, and 17 bases separated the two germline ends. The germline V gene has CDR1 SGHTS and CDR2 YDEGEE. CDR3 in amino acids: CASSLGPRTGEETQYF. The CDR3 DNA reads as TGTGCCAGCAGCTTGGGACCCAGGACGGGGGAGGAGACCCAGTACTTC.

The chain uses TRBV11-2 and TRBJ2-3, with 11 nucleotides matching TRBD2. V shed 5 bases and J 1 base; nucleotides not matched to a gene: 11. The CDR3 extends over 18 amino acids. The germline V gene encodes CDR1 SGHAT and CDR2 FQNNGV. CDR3 coding DNA: TGTGCCAGCAGCCGAACCGTAGCGGGAGGGCCGGGCACAGATACGCAGTATTTT. Amino acid sequence: CASSRTVAGGPGTDTQYF.

The CDR3 here is CASSMMGVENTGELFF. The CDR3 bases are TGTGCCAGCAGTATGATGGGGGTAGAGAACACCGGGGAGCTGTTTTTT. V and J are TRBV2 and TRBJ2-2, with D perhaps being TRBD1 or TRBD2 (5 bases each). The CDR3 spans 16 residues. Germline assignment: CDR1 SNHLY and CDR2 FYNNEI. The V end was cut by 5 bases, the J end by 1 base, with 14 bases between.

The chain has TRBV14 and TRBJ1-1; D unresolved. Deletions cut 5 bases from V and 2 bases from J, with 9 bases between. The germline CDR1 and CDR2 sequences are SGHDN and FVKESK. The CDR3 sequence is 13 residues long. The DNA of the CDR3 is TGTGCCAGCAGCTATCAGAGAAACACTGAAGCTTTCTTT. Amino acid sequence: CASSYQRNTEAFF.

The CDR3: CAWSHNLYNEQFF. For the CDR3, the DNA is TGTGCCTGGAGCCATAACTTGTACAATGAGCAGTTCTTC. V and J are TRBV30 and TRBJ2-1; D call uncertain. Germline V lookup: CDR1 GTSNPN, CDR2 SVGIG (reference sequence). V was pared by 3 bases and J by 4 bases, with 10 bases between. CDR3 length: 13 amino acids. The variable domain in full, completed from reference TRBV30 and TRBJ2-1, reads SQTIHQWPATLVQPVGSPLSLECTVEGTSNPNLYWYRQAAGRGLQLLFYSVGIGQISSEVPQNLSASRPQDRQFILSSKKLLLSDSGFYLCAWSHNLYNEQFFGPGTRLTVL.

The gene calls are TRBV30 and TRBJ1-1, with unresolved D. The CDR3 spans 11 residues. V was shortened by 5 bases and J by 3 bases, with 7 bases between the two germline ends. The V gene's germline CDR1 is GTSNPN and CDR2 SVGIG (reference sequence). CDR3: CAWGFYTEAFF. CDR3 bases: TGTGCCTGGGGTTTCTACACTGAAGCTTTCTTT.

V usage is TRBV7-2 and J usage is TRBJ1-3; D gene ambiguous. The germline CDR1 and CDR2 sequences are SGHTA and FQGNSA. Trimming took off 4 bases at V and 1 base at J, with 2 bases between the two ends. CDR3 size: 12 residues. The CDR3, as DNA: TGTGCCAGCAGCTATTCTGGAAACACCATATATTTT. This encodes CASSYSGNTIYF.

J is TRBJ1-3 and V is TRBV29-1, with a tentative D call TRBD1 (5 bases). V was cut by 2 bases and J by 1 base, with 9 bases left in between. This CDR3 comprises 14 residues. Germline loops: CDR1 SQVTM, CDR2 ANQGSEA. The CDR3 sequence is CSVELSGSGNTIYF. The DNA of the CDR3 is TGCAGCGTTGAACTGTCAGGGTCTGGAAACACCATATATTTT. Full variable domain (remainder filled in from reference TRBV29-1 and TRBJ1-3): SAVISQKPSRDICQRGTSLTIQCQVDSQVTMMFWYRQQPGQSLTLIATANQGSEATYESGFVIDKFPISRPNLTFSTLTVSNMSPEDSSIYLCSVELSGSGNTIYFGEGSWLTVV.

The DNA of the CDR3 is TGTGCCAGCAGCTTTGGGGTGGGCTACAATGAGCAGTTCTTC. Translating it yields CASSFGVGYNEQFF. The gene calls are TRBV5-6 and TRBJ2-1, with no clear D. Trimming left V 2 bases short and J 3 bases short, with 9 bases between. CDR3 length equals 14 residues. CDR1 SGHDT and CDR2 YYEEEE come from the germline V gene.

In its sample, this clone was seen once. V gene TRBV7-9 combines with J gene TRBJ1-1; no clear D. Trimming pared 8 bases from V and 6 bases from J, leaving 10 bases between. The CDR3 is made up of 11 amino acids. Germline CDR1 is SEHNR and CDR2 is FQNEAQ (reference sequence). This chain's CDR3 is CASQEGPEAFF. The CDR3 region has the DNA TGTGCCAGCCAAGAGGGTCCTGAAGCTTTCTTT.

The rearrangement joins TRBV5-3 to TRBJ1-2; 11 nucleotides line up with TRBD1. TRBV5-3 is noted as an ORF with a role that remains uncertain. The CDR3 length is 14 residues. Losses at the gene ends were 4 bases for V and 4 bases for J; bases not matched to a gene: 3. The CDR3 protein is CARSPGTGGYGYTF. CDR3 nucleotide sequence: TGTGCCAGAAGCCCGGGGACAGGGGGCTATGGCTACACCTTC.

The chain carries TRBV6-1 and TRBJ1-5, with D maybe TRBD1 (6 bases). V lost 11 bases and J lost 4, with 15 bases in between. Germline V gene lookup returns CDR1 MNHNS and CDR2 SASEGT. This CDR3 has 13 amino acids. CDR3 region: CAGGAQLNQPQHF. The CDR3, as DNA: TGTGCCGGGGGGGCACAACTAAATCAGCCCCAGCATTTT.

The chain employs TRBV30 and TRBJ2-5; perhaps TRBD2 as D (6 bases). With 4 bases removed from V and 5 bases from J, the gap between germline ends came to 14 bases. This CDR3 is 13 amino acids long. Per the germline V gene, CDR1 is GTSNPN and CDR2 is SVGIG (reference sequence). The CDR3 sequence: CAWNGRERETQYF. CDR3 nucleotide sequence: TGTGCCTGGAACGGGAGAGAAAGGGAGACCCAGTACTTC.

The chain has TRBV2 and TRBJ1-1, with 11 bases fitting TRBD1. The ends lost 6 bases at V and 3 bases at J; junction bases unmatched: 6. The CDR3 sequence is 15 residues long. Germline assignment: CDR1 SNHLY and CDR2 FYNNEI. DNA for the CDR3: TGTGCCAGCAGCGGACAGGGGGCATCGGACACTGAAGCTTTCTTT. Protein sequence: CASSGQGASDTEAFF.

The chain combines TRBV7-8 with TRBJ2-1, with D perhaps assigned TRBD1 or TRBD2 (5 bases each). Per the germline V gene, CDR1 is SGHVS and CDR2 is FQNEAQ. The CDR3 totals 14 residues. Trimming shortened V by 1 base and J by 6 bases, and 10 bases separated the two germline ends. The CDR3 sequence is CASSLVGGINEQFF. CDR3 in DNA: TGTGCCAGCAGCTTAGTTGGGGGAATCAATGAGCAGTTCTTC.

This clone was counted a single time. The chain uses TRBV11-2 and TRBJ2-1; D is ambiguous. Germline V gene sequence: CDR1 SGHAT, CDR2 FQNNGV. The CDR3 extends over 13 amino acids. Trimming shortened V by 5 bases and J by 3 bases, and 8 bases separated the two germline ends. DNA for the CDR3: TGTGCCAGCAGCCCCGGAGTCTACAATGAGCAGTTCTTC. This gives the protein CASSPGVYNEQFF.

The V and J genes are TRBV18 and TRBJ1-2, with 11 bases identical to TRBD1. CDR1 and CDR2 from the germline V gene are KGHSH and LQKENI. J lost 4 bases, V lost 3 bases, and 4 bases had no gene match. This CDR3 region has 15 residues. The CDR3 loop is CASSPGTGGSYGYTF. The DNA of the CDR3 is TGTGCCAGCTCACCGGGGACAGGGGGAAGCTATGGCTACACCTTC.

The V call is TRBV9, the J call TRBJ2-5; D gene uncertain. This CDR3 contains 16 residues. Germline assignment: CDR1 SGDLS and CDR2 YYNGEE. V was shortened by 4 bases and J by 4 bases, with 20 bases between the two germline ends. This CDR3 is CASSPGPLGLGETQYF. For the CDR3, the DNA is TGTGCCAGCAGCCCGGGCCCCCTAGGGCTGGGAGAGACCCAGTACTTC.